The 29 T cell receptor beta chains presented below share a single source sample, sequenced in a study of post-analysis software for immune sequencing data (dated by TCRdb to 2014 to 2015). Receptors were amplified or captured by PCR. This sample was sequenced with an Illumina HiSeq 2500. To reduce PCR and sequencing biases, unique molecular identifiers were incorporated into the TCR beta cDNA libraries. TCRdb reworked the public reads: Q25 trimming with fastp, MiXCR clone assembly, productive beta chains retained. For every CDR3 protein sequence, its rows merge into one entry that carries the most common genes and DNA. For this sample there are hundreds of thousands of distinct CDR3 sequences; 53% appear just once. Approximately 4.3% of the sample lies in the top ten. The paper's findings and limits, for the study overall: Four to six TRBV segments, including TRBV5-6, TRBV5-1 and TRBV20-1, were significantly more frequent in patients than controls.

Their antigens are not known. The sequenced material came from blood. The source is a girl aged 5-17 years with multiple sclerosis.

A remark on this clonotype: A read error may account for a junction end that differs from germline. The genes are TRBV7-9 and TRBJ2-6; a possible D gene is TRBD2 (5 bases). CDR1 is SEHNR, CDR2 FQNEAQ, per germline (reference sequence). The length of the CDR3 is 13 residues. CDR3 protein: CASSISRANVRTF. In DNA form, the CDR3 reads TGTGCCAGCAGCATCTCGCGGGCCAACGTCCGGACTTTT.

The rearrangement links TRBV7-9 to TRBJ2-6, with 8 positions matching TRBD1. CDR1 and CDR2 from the germline V gene are SEHNR and FQNEAQ (reference sequence). The CDR3 spans 19 residues. The junction had 11 bases not matched to a gene; V was cut back by 4 bases and J by 0 bases. CDR3: CASSSTTGTGGSGANVLTF. For the CDR3, the DNA is TGTGCCAGCAGCTCCACCACCGGGACAGGTGGCTCTGGGGCCAACGTCCTGACTTTC.

The V call is TRBV2, the J call TRBJ1-2, with no clear D. The CDR3 is 12 amino acids. The V and J ends lost 1 base and 7 bases respectively, with 7 bases between them. The germline V gene has CDR1 SNHLY and CDR2 FYNNEI. This CDR3 reads CASSEGVVGYTF. In DNA form, the CDR3 reads TGTGCCAGCAGTGAAGGGGTAGTTGGCTACACCTTC.

This clonotype was seen ten or more times. A single base separates this from a much larger clone, so it may be a read error. The V gene is TRBV5-1, the J gene TRBJ2-5; D unclear. The CDR3 loop spans 11 amino acids. Trimming shortened V by 0 bases and J by 5 bases, and 2 bases separated the two germline ends. From germline, CDR1 is SGHRS and CDR2 YFSETQ. CDR3 DNA: TGCGCCAGCAGCTTGGATGAGACCCAGTACTTC. The encoded protein is CASSLDETQYF. Complete variable domain (other parts from reference TRBV5-1 and TRBJ2-5): KAGVTQTPRYLIKTRGQQVTLSCSPISGHRSVSWYQQTPGQGLQFLFEYFSETQRNKGNFPGRFSGRQFSNSRSEMNVSTLELGDSALYLCASSLDETQYFGPGTRLLVL.

This clonotype was detected ten times or more. The junction departs from germline at one end; a sequencing error may be responsible. The genes are TRBV5-1 and TRBJ1-1, with a tentative D call TRBD1 (6 bases). Germline V gene sequence: CDR1 SGHRS, CDR2 YFSETQ. The CDR3 is made up of 14 amino acids. The DNA for the CDR3 is TGTGCCAGCAGCTTGGAAGGAGGGGGCACTGAAGCTTTCTTT. Translation: CASSLEGGGTEAFF.

This clonotype turned up a few times. The chain is built from TRBV6-5 and TRBJ2-7, with 11 bases matching TRBD2. Germline CDR1 reads MNHEY; CDR2 reads SVGAGI. The CDR3 length is 15 residues. The trim removed 6 bases at V and 2 bases at J, leaving 6 bases unmatched. CDR3 nucleotide sequence: TGTGCCAGCAGGGCGCAGACTAGCGGGACCTACGAGCAGTACTTC. Its protein is CASRAQTSGTYEQYF.

This clonotype was observed once. This chain connects TRBV2 to TRBJ2-7; D tentatively fits TRBD1 or TRBD2 (6 bases each). Trimming pared 4 bases from V and 2 bases from J, leaving 12 bases between. This CDR3 spans 14 amino acids. The germline gives CDR1 SNHLY, CDR2 FYNNEI. The CDR3 sequence: CASSGRGPPYEQYF. DNA for the CDR3: TGTGCCAGCAGTGGCCGGGGGCCTCCCTACGAGCAGTACTTC.

The gene calls are TRBV20-1 and TRBJ1-2; TRBD1 matches at 9 bases. The length of the CDR3 is 15 residues. Germline V gene data show CDR1 as DFQATT and CDR2 as SNEGSKA (reference sequence). V gave up 2 bases and J gave up 4 bases; unmatched junction bases: 8. The CDR3 here is CSARKRDREFYGYTF. As DNA, the CDR3 is TGCAGTGCTAGAAAGAGGGACAGGGAGTTCTATGGCTACACCTTC.

The chain joins TRBV20-1 to TRBJ2-3; possible D gene TRBD2, 6 bases. Germline values: CDR1 DFQATT, CDR2 SNEGSKA (reference sequence). The ends were cut back, 0 bases at V and 0 bases at J, with 13 bases in the middle. The CDR3 is 16 residues long. The chain's CDR3 is CSARDMAGYSTDTQYF. The CDR3 bases are TGCAGTGCTAGAGATATGGCGGGATATAGCACAGATACGCAGTATTTT.

The rearrangement links TRBV7-8 to TRBJ2-5; 8 bases are a match to TRBD1. V was clipped by 5 bases and J by 2 bases; unmatched bases: 4. This CDR3 comprises 14 residues. Per germline, CDR1 SGHVS and CDR2 FQNEAQ. The CDR3 loop reads CASSKYRGQETQYF. The CDR3 DNA reads TGTGCCAGCAGCAAATACAGGGGGCAAGAGACCCAGTACTTC.

This clonotype was recorded a few times. The V gene is TRBV7-8, the J gene TRBJ2-6, with D possibly called TRBD1 or TRBD2 (5 bases each). Per germline, CDR1 SGHVS and CDR2 FQNEAQ. Trimming left V 5 bases short and J 0 bases short, with 14 bases between. There are 17 residues in the CDR3. In DNA form, the CDR3 reads TGTGCCAGCAGCCGACGGGACCTCTTCTCTGGGGCCAACGTCCTGACTTTC. Translation gives CASSRRDLFSGANVLTF.

V gene TRBV12-3 or TRBV12-4 combines with J gene TRBJ2-7, with 7 nucleotides matching TRBD1. This CDR3 has 16 residues. The V and J ends lost 6 bases and 1 base, in that order; junction bases with no gene match: 12. In nucleotides, the CDR3 is TGTGCCAGCAGCGCCCCTCCAGGGGGAGCATCCTACGAGCAGTACTTC. It is translated as CASSAPPGGASYEQYF.

The chain recombines TRBV6-2 or TRBV6-3 with TRBJ1-1; D remains ambiguous. Germline CDR1 and CDR2: MNHEY and SVGEGT. The length of the CDR3 is 10 residues. Trimming removed 11 bases from V and 2 bases from J, with 6 bases in between. The CDR3 reads CAWGNTEAFF. CDR3 sequence (DNA): TGTGCCTGGGGAAACACTGAAGCTTTCTTT.

The chain has TRBV20-1 and TRBJ2-7; D might be TRBD2 (5 bases). V was shortened by 3 bases and J by 0 bases, with 12 bases between the two germline ends. Per germline, CDR1 DFQATT and CDR2 SNEGSKA (reference sequence). The CDR3 length is 14 residues. For the CDR3, the DNA is TGCAGTGCTAGGGGGAGACGCGCCTCCTACGAGCAGTACTTC. It translates to CSARGRRASYEQYF.

This chain connects TRBV6-1 to TRBJ2-1, with a tentative D call TRBD1 (6 bases). TRBJ2-7 matches the DNA end more closely, so the J call is doubtful. CDR3 length: 14 residues. The germline gives CDR1 MNHNS, CDR2 SASEGT. CDR3: CASSITGIFHEQYF. CDR3 DNA: TGTGCCAGCAGTATTACAGGGATTTTCCACGAGCAGTACTTC.

The chain recombines TRBV7-9 with TRBJ2-2, with D perhaps TRBD2 (5 bases). V was clipped by 0 bases and J by 4 bases, with 12 bases between them. This CDR3 spans 16 amino acids. CDR1 is SEHNR, CDR2 FQNEAQ, per germline (reference sequence). CDR3 DNA sequence: TGTGCCAGCAGCTTAGCTGGAGGACGGAGCACCGGGGAGCTGTTTTTT. Translation gives CASSLAGGRSTGELFF. Based on the CDR3 plus reference TRBV7-9 and TRBJ2-2, the full variable domain is DTGVSQNPRHKITKRGQNVTFRCDPISEHNRLYWYRQTLGQGPEFLTYFQNEAQLEKSRLLSDRFSAERPKGSFSTLEIQRTEQGDSAMYLCASSLAGGRSTGELFFGEGSRLTVL.

The V call is TRBV12-5, the J call TRBJ1-2; D uncertain. Trimming shortened V by 5 bases and J by 8 bases, and 27 bases separated the two germline ends. The germline V gene encodes CDR1 LGHNT and CDR2 FRNRAP. The CDR3 runs to 17 residues. CDR3 DNA: TGTGCTAGTGGTCTTTACATCGCGGGCAGAGATCAAGAGGGCTACACCTTC. Protein product: CASGLYIAGRDQEGYTF.

V and J are TRBV6-2 or TRBV6-3 and TRBJ1-5, with D possibly matching TRBD1 (5 bases). CDR3 size: 14 residues. CDR1 is MNHEY and CDR2 is SVGEGT in the germline V gene. The germline V and J ends were trimmed by 9 bases and 4 bases, with 16 bases remaining between them. DNA of the CDR3: TGTGCCAGTGGAGGTGGAGGGGAGAATCAGCCCCAGCATTTT. Protein product: CASGGGGENQPQHF.

This clonotype was recorded a few times. The J gene is TRBJ2-5, the V gene TRBV12-3 or TRBV12-4; 11 bases match TRBD2. The CDR3 length is 14 residues. Losses at the gene ends were 7 bases for V and 2 bases for J; bases not matched to a gene: 3. CDR3 loop: CASTTSGKQETQYF. CDR3 nucleotides: TGTGCCAGCACGACTAGCGGGAAACAAGAGACCCAGTACTTC.

This clonotype was recorded many times. The gene calls are TRBV20-1 and TRBJ2-2; TRBD1 might be the D (5 bases). V was shortened by 5 bases and J by 4 bases, with 14 bases between the two germline ends. CDR1 and CDR2 from the germline V gene are DFQATT and SNEGSKA (reference sequence). The CDR3 has 14 residues. The CDR3: CSAYKGRGTGELFF. DNA for the CDR3: TGCAGTGCTTACAAGGGTAGGGGCACCGGGGAGCTGTTTTTT.

This clonotype was detected once. V is TRBV5-1 and J is TRBJ2-6; D is uncertain. There are 16 residues in the CDR3. V lost 1 base and J lost 4, with 12 bases in between. Germline CDR1 is SGHRS and CDR2 is YFSETQ. CDR3 nucleotide sequence: TGCGCCAGCAGCTTGCTTCAATGGACCGGGGCCAACGTCCTGACTTTC. Translation gives CASSLLQWTGANVLTF.

This clonotype was seen more than once but under ten times. The J gene is TRBJ2-3, the V gene TRBV20-1; D remains ambiguous. The CDR3 consists of 12 residues. CDR1 is DFQATT, CDR2 SNEGSKA, per germline (reference sequence). Trimming took 6 bases from V and 0 from J, leaving 7 bases between them. The CDR3 is CSAQPSTDTQYF. As DNA, the CDR3 is TGCAGTGCGCAGCCTAGCACAGATACGCAGTATTTT.

The V gene is TRBV14, the J gene TRBJ2-1; D gene uncertain. The CDR3 length is 12 residues. In germline, CDR1 is SGHDN, CDR2 FVKESK. Trimming shortened V by 2 bases and J by 7 bases, and 6 bases separated the two germline ends. The CDR3 is CASSQKRNEQFF. For the CDR3, the DNA is TGTGCCAGCAGCCAAAAACGGAATGAGCAGTTCTTC.

The chain is built from TRBV10-3 and TRBJ1-2, with D possibly being TRBD1 (5 bases). The CDR3 sequence is 14 residues long. Germline loops: CDR1 ENHRY, CDR2 SYGVKD. Trimming cost V 4 bases and J 4 bases, with 13 bases left between them. The CDR3 reads CAISVLGAVYGYTF. CDR3 coding DNA: TGTGCCATCAGTGTTCTTGGGGCCGTCTATGGCTACACCTTC.

The V call is TRBV29-1, the J call TRBJ2-6, with D unresolved. Germline V CDR1 and CDR2: SQVTM, ANQGSEA. The germline V and J ends were trimmed by 5 bases and 0 bases, with 11 bases remaining between them. The CDR3 runs to 15 residues. The chain's CDR3 is CSVRQDSSGANVLTF. The CDR3 coding sequence is TGCAGCGTTCGGCAGGATTCCTCTGGGGCCAACGTCCTGACTTTC.

The rearrangement links TRBV12-3 or TRBV12-4 to TRBJ2-1; D ambiguous. Trimming left V 5 bases short and J 1 base short, with 12 bases between. The length of the CDR3 is 15 residues. CDR3 sequence reads: CASSPQGPSYNEQFF. In DNA, the CDR3 is TGTGCCAGCAGTCCACAAGGGCCTTCCTACAATGAGCAGTTCTTC.

This chain uses TRBV6-6 with TRBJ2-3, with 11 bases aligning to TRBD2. Per the germline V gene, CDR1 is MNHNY and CDR2 is SVGAGI (reference sequence). V lost 2 bases to trimming and J lost 2 bases; unmatched junction nucleotides: 6. The CDR3 has 17 residues. DNA of the CDR3: TGTGCCAGCAGTTACGGGCGACTAGCGGGATACACAGATACGCAGTATTTT. It translates to CASSYGRLAGYTDTQYF.

This clonotype was observed once. The chain uses TRBV2 and TRBJ2-1; D is perhaps TRBD2 (5 bases). V was pared by 1 base and J by 7 bases, with 17 bases between. This CDR3 has 16 amino acids. Germline V gene lookup returns CDR1 SNHLY and CDR2 FYNNEI. CDR3 DNA sequence: TGTGCCAGCAGTGAAGGCGGGCGGAGTAGTAATAATGAGCAGTTCTTC. It translates to CASSEGGRSSNNEQFF.

This clonotype was counted at least ten times. The V call is TRBV7-2, the J call TRBJ2-7, with unresolved D. CDR3 size: 13 residues. From germline, CDR1 is SGHTA and CDR2 FQGNSA. V dropped 0 bases and J dropped 4 bases, with 7 bases sitting between them. CDR3 bases: TGTGCCAGCAGCTTAGCCAAGACGTACGAGCAGTACTTC. Its protein product is CASSLAKTYEQYF.